The clone carrying this TCR beta chain has a handful of counts. Its target is not known. The source of the sample is a study of beta chain features in type 1 diabetes. Overall study results and limits: Patients with type 1 diabetes carried fewer insertions and had more deletions at their VDJ junctions. The naive, central memory and Treg TCRB repertoires of patients appeared to be more similar to one another than those of healthy donors. In all four CD4+ subsets, TCRB CDR3 length was significantly, moderately reduced in type 1 diabetes.

Since all of the isolated RNA was reverse transcribed, expressed TCRB transcripts were what got sequenced. The table came from immunoSEQ multiplex PCR; TCRdb's copy has only in-frame clones and leaves some out. Here the sample spans 600,000 to 700,000 clones, roughly 12% being singletons. Sequencing was done on a sample of naive CD4+ T cells from blood. This sequence originates from a man aged 18 to 30 with type 1 diabetes.

The chain's CDR3 is CSVGPDTAAKNIQYF. CDR3 bases: TGCAGCGTTGGCCCCGATACTGCAGCCAAAAACATTCAGTACTTC. This chain uses TRBV29-1 with TRBJ2-4; no firm D call. CDR1 is SQVTM, CDR2 ANQGSEA, per germline. CDR3 size: 15 residues. Trimming pared 4 bases from V and 0 bases from J, leaving 13 bases between.